Below, 22 T cell receptor beta chains from the same sample are listed, as sequenced in a study of T-cell reconstitution after alpha-beta-depleted transplantation in children. Unique molecular identifiers featured in how the TCRbeta library was prepared. TCRdb re-called the PCR reads with MiXCR, one entry per CDR3 protein. The sample has 450,000 to 550,000 distinct CDR3 sequences; about 10% are singletons. Material: PBMCs, mostly from graft donor cells, obtained 180 days after TCRalphabeta/CD19-depleted stem cell transplant. Every receptor here comes from a female patient between 2 and 15 years old who had a stem cell transplant for aplastic anemia, so the T cells may come from the graft donor.

The chain couples TRBV27 to TRBJ1-2, with unresolved D. The CDR3 is made up of 14 amino acids. Looked up from germline, CDR1 is MNHEY and CDR2 is SMNVEV (reference sequence). Trimming removed 6 bases from V and 3 bases from J, with 14 bases in between. In nucleotides, the CDR3 is TGTGCCAGCAGGAAGGGTCTTTTGGACTATGGCTACACCTTC. Translation gives CASRKGLLDYGYTF.

There are a few counts of this clonotype. The chain links TRBV12-3 or TRBV12-4 to TRBJ2-3; D gene uncertain. The CDR3 loop spans 14 amino acids. V was shortened by 1 base and J by 4 bases, with 9 bases between the two germline ends. The DNA of the CDR3 is TGTGCCAGCAGTTTAGTCCGGCCCCCAGATACGCAGTATTTT. It specifies CASSLVRPPDTQYF.

The rearrangement links TRBV28 to TRBJ1-2; 9 bases map to TRBD1. Germline V lookup: CDR1 MDHEN, CDR2 SYDVKM. V lost 1 base and J lost 5; bases outside the gene matches: 8. The CDR3 runs to 16 residues. The DNA of the CDR3 is TGTGCCAGCAGTTTATTTAGGACAGGGGATGAGTATGGCTACACCTTC. Amino acids: CASSLFRTGDEYGYTF.

This clonotype was seen a handful of times. The rearrangement uses TRBV5-1 and TRBJ2-1, with D maybe TRBD1 (5 bases). Trimming took 9 bases from V and 0 from J, leaving 13 bases between them. The CDR3 sequence is 14 residues long. Germline V gene sequence: CDR1 SGHRS, CDR2 YFSETQ. The CDR3 DNA sequence: TGCGCCACTCGCCGGACAAACTCCTACAATGAGCAGTTCTTC. Translation: CATRRTNSYNEQFF.

The CDR3 sequence: CSVVLLAGRSVNEQFF. CDR3 nucleotide sequence: TGCAGCGTTGTATTACTAGCGGGTAGGTCTGTGAATGAGCAGTTCTTC. The gene calls are TRBV29-1 and TRBJ2-1; TRBD2 matches at 9 bases. CDR1 and CDR2 from the germline V gene are SQVTM and ANQGSEA. J was trimmed by 7 bases and V by 4 bases; bases with no gene match: 14. The CDR3 contains 16 residues.

This clonotype was recorded at least ten times. The chain is built from TRBV12-3 or TRBV12-4 and TRBJ2-5; D tentatively fits TRBD1 or TRBD2 (5 bases each). The CDR3 runs 14 residues. V was trimmed by 5 bases and J by 1 base, leaving 11 bases between them. The CDR3 region is CASSRRDGQETQYF. The CDR3 DNA sequence: TGTGCCAGCAGTCGCCGGGACGGCCAAGAGACCCAGTACTTC.

This clonotype appeared a few times. The CDR3 nucleotides read TGTGCCAGCAGTGACCCCTCACCACGGGACAGGGGTCGCAATGAGCAGTTCTTC. Protein sequence: CASSDPSPRDRGRNEQFF. V gene TRBV25-1 combines with J gene TRBJ2-1; TRBD1 aligns across 10 bases. Germline V gene lookup returns CDR1 MGHDK and CDR2 SYGVNS. There are 18 residues in the CDR3. With V trimmed by 3 bases and J by 6 bases, 14 bases remained unmatched.

The V gene is TRBV20-1, the J gene TRBJ2-7, with D possibly TRBD2 on 5 matching bases. V was cut by 8 bases and J by 3 bases, with 11 bases left in between. The length of the CDR3 is 11 residues. The germline gives CDR1 DFQATT, CDR2 SNEGSKA (reference sequence). CDR3 sequence (DNA): TGCAGTTTGTACGGGAACTACGAGCAGTACTTC. Translated, it gives CSLYGNYEQYF.

This clonotype was recorded many times. This sequence joins TRBV5-1 and TRBJ2-3, with 12 bases aligning to TRBD2. Germline V CDR1 and CDR2: SGHRS, YFSETQ. The CDR3 is 16 amino acids. V lost 4 bases to trimming and J lost 1 base; unmatched junction nucleotides: 4. For the CDR3, the DNA is TGCGCCAGCAGCGTGACTAGCGGGGGCCGCACAGATACGCAGTATTTT. It specifies CASSVTSGGRTDTQYF. Variable domain in full (rest from reference TRBV5-1 and TRBJ2-3): KAGVTQTPRYLIKTRGQQVTLSCSPISGHRSVSWYQQTPGQGLQFLFEYFSETQRNKGNFPGRFSGRQFSNSRSEMNVSTLELGDSALYLCASSVTSGGRTDTQYFGPGTRLTVL.

The chain is built from TRBV12-3 or TRBV12-4 and TRBJ2-5, with 9 bases fitting TRBD2. J lost 2 bases, V lost 1 base, and 5 bases had no gene match. The CDR3 covers 16 residues. As DNA, the CDR3 is TGTGCCAGCAGTTTAGGGCTAGCGGGGATACAAGAGACCCAGTACTTC. It encodes CASSLGLAGIQETQYF.

The chain joins TRBV4-3 to TRBJ2-1; 10 nucleotides line up with TRBD2. Germline V lookup: CDR1 LGHNA, CDR2 YSLEER. The CDR3 contains 17 residues. V lost 0 bases, J lost 3 bases, and 5 bases stayed unmatched. This CDR3 is CASSQDGQREGYNEQFF. In DNA, the CDR3 is TGCGCCAGCAGCCAAGATGGCCAGCGGGAGGGCTACAATGAGCAGTTCTTC.

This chain links TRBV5-1 with TRBJ2-5; the match to TRBD2 covers 11 bases. V lost 4 bases and J lost 3; bases outside the gene matches: 2. The CDR3 sequence is 14 residues long. Germline-derived CDR1 and CDR2 are SGHRS and YFSETQ. The CDR3 nucleotides are TGCGCCAGCAGCGAGGGACTAGCGGAAGAGACCCAGTACTTC. Amino acids: CASSEGLAEETQYF.

The V gene is TRBV5-6, the J gene TRBJ2-1; TRBD2 aligns across 12 bases. Trimming removed 0 bases from V and 7 bases from J; junction bases left unmatched: 8. This CDR3 is built from 17 residues. The germline gives CDR1 SGHDT, CDR2 YYEEEE. The CDR3 DNA is TGTGCCAGCAGCTTGGGCACTAGCGGGAGGACACATAATGAGCAGTTCTTC. Its translation: CASSLGTSGRTHNEQFF.

Concerning this clonotype itself: A much bigger clone sits one base away, suggesting this may be a read error. V usage is TRBV29-1 and J usage is TRBJ1-1; D unclear. The CDR3 contains 12 residues. Germline V CDR1 and CDR2: SQVTM, ANQGSEA. CDR3 nucleotide sequence: TGCAGCGTTGTTGGAGGGAACACTGAATCTTTCTTT. Residues: CSVVGGNTESFF.

The chain employs TRBV7-6 and TRBJ2-1, with TRBD2 matching over 12 bases. V trimming: 5 bases; J trimming: 5 bases; junction bases outside the gene matches: 7. The CDR3 totals 16 residues. Germline CDR1 SGHVS, CDR2 FNYEAQ. CDR3 residues: CASSLQTSGSDNEQFF. The DNA of the CDR3 is TGTGCCAGCAGCCTCCAGACTAGCGGGAGCGACAATGAGCAGTTCTTC.

In its sample, this clonotype was seen a few times. CDR3 region: CASSPPEAPSTGELFF. The CDR3 DNA reads TGTGCCAGCAGCCCTCCGGAGGCCCCGAGTACCGGGGAGCTGTTTTTT. J is TRBJ2-2 and V is TRBV3-1; TRBD2 is a possible D gene (5 bases). This CDR3 is 16 amino acids long. CDR1 is LGHDT, CDR2 YNNKEL, per germline (reference sequence). V lost 4 bases and J lost 5, with 17 bases in between.

In this sample, this clonotype turned up a few times. The chain couples TRBV12-3 or TRBV12-4 to TRBJ2-5, with TRBD2 matching over 10 bases. Losses at the gene ends were 6 bases for V and 7 bases for J; bases not matched to a gene: 11. The CDR3 contains 15 residues. Here the CDR3 DNA reads TGTGCCAGCAGAGCCCTAGCGGGGGTAGCCGGGACCCAGTACTTC. Residues: CASRALAGVAGTQYF.

This chain uses TRBV19 with TRBJ2-6; TRBD2 agrees at 8 bases. V dropped 9 bases and J dropped 1; count of bases not matched to a gene: 8. CDR3 length equals 16 residues. CDR1 and CDR2 from the germline V gene are LNHDA and SQIVND (reference sequence). CDR3 loop: CASVGRGVSGANVLTF. CDR3 bases: TGTGCCAGCGTGGGGCGGGGGGTTTCTGGGGCCAACGTCCTGACTTTC.

The V call is TRBV19, the J call TRBJ2-1, with TRBD2 identical over 11 bases. Unmatched junction bases numbered 3, after V lost 3 bases and J lost 2 bases. Looked up from germline, CDR1 is LNHDA and CDR2 is SQIVND (reference sequence). This CDR3 contains 16 residues. The chain's CDR3 is CASSIRLAGTYNEQFF. CDR3 nucleotides: TGTGCCAGTAGTATCAGACTAGCGGGGACCTACAATGAGCAGTTCTTC.

This clonotype has just a few counts. The chain combines TRBV28 with TRBJ2-3; TRBD1 might be the D (5 bases). The CDR3 length is 16 residues. Germline CDR1 is MDHEN and CDR2 is SYDVKM. Trimming pared 3 bases from V and 0 bases from J, leaving 13 bases between. The CDR3 sequence is CASSLKGPPSTDTQYF. The DNA for the CDR3 is TGTGCCAGCAGTTTGAAGGGGCCCCCCAGCACAGATACGCAGTATTTT. The full variable domain, in which reference TRBV28 and TRBJ2-3 provide the parts outside the CDR3, is DVKVTQSSRYLVKRTGEKVFLECVQDMDHENMFWYRQDPGLGLRLIYFSYDVKMKEKGDIPEGYSVSREKKERFSLILESASTNQTSMYLCASSLKGPPSTDTQYFGPGTRLTVL.

The sample holds a few counts of this clonotype. The genes are TRBV3-1 and TRBJ1-5; D is uncertain. V was pared by 0 bases and J by 6 bases, with 12 bases between. Germline CDR1 LGHDT, CDR2 YNNKEL (reference sequence). The CDR3 covers 15 residues. As DNA, the CDR3 is TGTGCCAGCAGCCAAGATACTGGGCCTCGTCAGCCCCAGCATTTT. The encoded protein is CASSQDTGPRQPQHF.

This clonotype appeared a few times. V usage is TRBV24-1 and J usage is TRBJ2-1; possibly TRBD1 or TRBD2 for D (5 bases each). Germline V gene sequence: CDR1 KGHDR, CDR2 SFDVKD. V was shortened by 9 bases and J by 6 bases, with 14 bases between the two germline ends. The CDR3 extends over 13 amino acids. CDR3 protein: CATGVRGINEQFF. CDR3 sequence (DNA): TGTGCCACCGGGGTGAGGGGAATCAATGAGCAGTTCTTC.